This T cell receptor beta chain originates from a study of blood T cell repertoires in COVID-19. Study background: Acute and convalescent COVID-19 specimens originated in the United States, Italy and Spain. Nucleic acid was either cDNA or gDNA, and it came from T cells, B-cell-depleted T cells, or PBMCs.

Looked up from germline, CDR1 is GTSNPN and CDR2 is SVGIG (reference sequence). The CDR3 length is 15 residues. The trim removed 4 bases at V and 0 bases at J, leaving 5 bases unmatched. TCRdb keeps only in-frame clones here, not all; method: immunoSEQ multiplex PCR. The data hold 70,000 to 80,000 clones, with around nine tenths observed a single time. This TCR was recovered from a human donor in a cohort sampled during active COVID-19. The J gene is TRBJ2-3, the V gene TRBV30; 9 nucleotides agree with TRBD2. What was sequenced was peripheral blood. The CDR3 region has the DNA TGTGCCTGGACTACTAGCGGGCAGAGCACAGATACGCAGTATTTT. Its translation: CAWTTSGQSTDTQYF.